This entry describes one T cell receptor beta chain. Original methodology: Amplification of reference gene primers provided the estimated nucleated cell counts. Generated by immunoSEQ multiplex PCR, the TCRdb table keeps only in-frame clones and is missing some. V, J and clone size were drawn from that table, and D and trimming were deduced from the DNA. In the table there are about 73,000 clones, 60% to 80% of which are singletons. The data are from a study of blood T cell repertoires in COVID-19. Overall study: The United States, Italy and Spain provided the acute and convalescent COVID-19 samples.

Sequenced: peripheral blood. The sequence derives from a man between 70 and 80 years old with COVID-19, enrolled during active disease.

CDR3 loop: CASSAGLAGTGELFF. DNA of the CDR3: TGTGCCAGCAGCGCCGGACTAGCGGGTACCGGGGAGCTGTTTTTT. The chain couples TRBV7-3 to TRBJ2-2; TRBD2 matches at 11 bases. The CDR3 runs 15 residues. CDR1 and CDR2 (germline): SGHTA, FQGTGA. V dropped 5 bases and J dropped 5; count of bases not matched to a gene: 4.